These T cell receptor beta chains were read from a single sample in a study of shared clonotypes between healthy human individuals. Profiling relied on immunoSEQ multiplex PCR, and the TCRdb table lists in-frame clones only, not all of them. The sample records 450,000 to 500,000 clones, 81% being singletons. Sequenced material: PBMCs. The source of these receptors is a woman in her forties in good health. Some clones in this sample may be carry-over from other donors' samples. Each CDR3 is given with its conserved first and last residue. D genes are given only for firm matches. Only some rows state a clone size, as once, few, many or a class for expanded clones.

>NA|NA|TRBV5-4|TRBJ2-1
TGTGCCAGCAGCCGGGGCTTGGGGGTTGGCTCCTACAATGAGCAGTTCTTC
CASSRGLGVGSYNEQFF
>TRBD1|NA|TRBV13|TRBJ2-7
TGTGCCAGCAGCTCTCCGGGACAGTTCTCCTACGAGCAGTACTTC
CASSSPGQFSYEQYF
>TRBD1|few|TRBV6-6|TRBJ1-1
TGTGCCAGCAGTAACAACAGGGGTAGTGAAGCTTTCTTT
CASSNNRGSEAFF
>NA|NA|TRBV9|TRBJ2-7
TGTGCCAGCAGCCCCCAACCCGCGGCTCACGGGGAGCAGTACTTC
CASSPQPAAHGEQYF
>TRBD2|few|TRBV5-1|TRBJ2-1
TGCGCCAGCAGCTTGGATAGCGGGAGGACAAACAATGAGCAGTTCTTC
CASSLDSGRTNNEQFF
>NA|NA|TRBV19|TRBJ1-4
TGTGCCAGTAGTATTCAACCCCATAATGAAAAACTGTTTTTT
CASSIQPHNEKLFF
>NA|NA|TRBV15|TRBJ1-2
TGTGCCACCAGCAGAGGCTCCGTGAGTATCGGCTATGGCTACACCTTC
CATSRGSVSIGYGYTF
>NA|NA|TRBV6-5|TRBJ2-5
TGTGCCAGCAGAACTCGACCGGGTGGGACCCAGTACTTC
CASRTRPGGTQYF
>TRBD1|NA|TRBV4-1|TRBJ1-3
TGCGCCAGCAGCCAAGAGACAGGGCTTTACTCTGGAAACACCATATATTTT
CASSQETGLYSGNTIYF
>NA|NA|TRBV28|TRBJ1-2
TGTGCCAGCAGTTTTGAGGGGTGGCGTGGCTACACCTTC
CASSFEGWRGYTF
>NA|NA|TRBV29-1|TRBJ2-7
TGCAGCGTTGAAGATCTTGGCTACGAGCAGTACTTC
CSVEDLGYEQYF
>TRBD1|NA|TRBV28|TRBJ2-7
TGTGCCAGCAGTTTGTTACAGGGGACGGGGGAGCAGTACTTC
CASSLLQGTGEQYF
>NA|NA|TRBV10-2|TRBJ2-7
TGCGCCAGCAGTGCGAAACTAGTCTACGAGCAGTACTTC
CASSAKLVYEQYF
>NA|many|TRBV4-3|TRBJ2-7
TGCGCCAGCAGCCAAGACGCAGGTTTCTCTTGGGAGCAGTACTTC
CASSQDAGFSWEQYF
>NA|NA|TRBV2|TRBJ2-7
TGTGCCAGCAGTGAATTTGGGGGGCGGTACGAGCAGTACTTC
CASSEFGGRYEQYF
>NA|NA|TRBV7-2|TRBJ2-7
TGTGCCAGCAGCCCCAGCCCCGCCGGGACTGGGGCCTACGAGCAGTACTTC
CASSPSPAGTGAYEQYF
>TRBD1|few|TRBV6-5|TRBJ2-5
TGTGCCAGCAGTTACTCGGGACAGGGCTGGGAGACCCAGTACTTC
CASSYSGQGWETQYF
>NA|NA|TRBV10-3|TRBJ2-1
TGTGCCATCAAGGACAGCCCACAAGATGAGCAGTTCTTC
CAIKDSPQDEQFF
>NA|once|TRBV2|TRBJ1-1
TGTGCCACCCGGGACTGGGGTACTGAAGCTTTCTTT
CATRDWGTEAFF
>NA|NA|TRBV28|TRBJ2-7
TGTGCCAGCAGATCTTATCCCTACGAGCAGTACTTC
CASRSYPYEQYF
>TRBD2|few|TRBV7-2|TRBJ2-3
TGTGCCAGCAGCTTAGACCCTAGCGGGAGCCCCACAGATACGCAGTATTTT
CASSLDPSGSPTDTQYF
>NA|NA|TRBV29-1|TRBJ2-5
TGCAGCGACCGGGCAGGTACCGGAGAGACCCAGTACTTC
CSDRAGTGETQYF
>TRBD2|NA|TRBV10-3|TRBJ2-7
TGTGCCACCGGACCTGGAGCGGGAGACGAGCAGTACTTC
CATGPGAGDEQYF
>NA|NA|TRBV5-4|TRBJ1-4
TGTGCCAGCAGCTTGCTTGGGGAAAAACTGTTTTTT
CASSLLGEKLFF
>NA|once|TRBV11-1|TRBJ1-5
TGTGCCAGCAGCTTAGACACCAATCAGCCCCAGCATTTT
CASSLDTNQPQHF
>TRBD2|NA|TRBV10-1|TRBJ2-3
TGCGCCAGCAGTCTAGCGGGCGTCGATACGCAGTATTTT
CASSLAGVDTQYF
>TRBD2|few|TRBV7-9|TRBJ2-7
TGTGCCAGCAGCGCACCGGGACTAGGGGTTGAGCAGTACTTC
CASSAPGLGVEQYF
>TRBD2|NA|TRBV27|TRBJ2-5
TGTGCCAGCAGTTTGGCCAAGATAGCGGGAGTAATAGAGACCCAGTACTTC
CASSLAKIAGVIETQYF
>NA|few|TRBV18|TRBJ2-7
TGTGCCAGCTCACCTCAGGGTAAACTCGACGAGCAGTACTTC
CASSPQGKLDEQYF
>NA|few|TRBV7-9|TRBJ2-2
TGTGCCAGCAGCTCGCTTATATGGGGCCGGGGAGAGAACACCGGGGAGCTGTTTTTT
CASSSLIWGRGENTGELFF
>NA|NA|TRBV18|TRBJ2-7
TGTGCCAGCTCACCATTAGACGTTAGCTACGAGCAGTACTTT
CASSPLDVSYEQYF
>NA|few|TRBV4-1|TRBJ2-7
TGCGCCAGCAGCTCTCGACTAGGGGGGACATACGAGCAGTACTTC
CASSSRLGGTYEQYF
>NA|NA|TRBV19|TRBJ2-1
TGTGCCAGTAGTATAGACGGAGAGGACTACAATGAGCAGTTCTTC
CASSIDGEDYNEQFF
>NA|NA|TRBV28|TRBJ1-1
TGTGCCAGCACCGTAGGAGGGGGAGGAACTGAAGCTTTCTTT
CASTVGGGGTEAFF
>NA|NA|TRBV7-3|TRBJ2-7
TGTGCCAGCAGCTTAGGTTCAGGGTACGAGCAGTACTTC
CASSLGSGYEQYF
>NA|once|TRBV27|TRBJ2-7
TGTGCCAGCAGCCAAGGGGGGTACGAGCAGTACTTC
CASSQGGYEQYF
>TRBD1|once|TRBV19|TRBJ1-2
TGTGCCAGTAGTATAGAGAGCGGGACAGGGGATGGCTACACCTTC
CASSIESGTGDGYTF
>TRBD1|many|TRBV7-9|TRBJ1-1
TGTGCCAGCAGCCTCAGGGGGACTGAAGCTTTCTTT
CASSLRGTEAFF
>NA|NA|TRBV29-1|TRBJ2-3
TGCAGCGTTTCATCCCGGCAGGGACCCCGCACAGATACGCAGTATTTT
CSVSSRQGPRTDTQYF
>NA|NA|TRBV29-1|TRBJ2-3
TGCAGCGTTGAACCGGCTAGCACAGATACGCAGTATTTT
CSVEPASTDTQYF
>NA|NA|TRBV5-1|TRBJ1-1
TGCGCCAGCAGCTTGGGAGGGATCGGGGTGAACACTGAAGCTTTCTTT
CASSLGGIGVNTEAFF
>NA|once|TRBV7-2|TRBJ2-5
TGTGCCAGCAGCTTATATACAGAGACCCAGTACTTC
CASSLYTETQYF
>TRBD2|NA|TRBV2|TRBJ2-1
TGTGCCAGCAGTTTAGCGGGAGGACATGAGCAGTTCTTC
CASSLAGGHEQFF
>NA|few|TRBV27|TRBJ2-1
TGTGCCAGCAGTTTTGCCCGCTCCCCTCACAATGAGCAGTTCTTC
CASSFARSPHNEQFF
>NA|once|TRBV5-1|TRBJ2-1
TGCGCCAGCAGCTTGGGAGAACCCTACAATGAGCAGTTCTTC
CASSLGEPYNEQFF
>NA|NA|TRBV2|TRBJ2-1
TGTGCCAGCAACAACAAGGATTGGGGTGAGCAGTTCTTC
CASNNKDWGEQFF
>TRBD1|once|TRBV7-9|TRBJ1-2
TGTGCCAGCAGCTTAGGCTTGCTGACAGGGGGTAGGGGCTACACCTTC
CASSLGLLTGGRGYTF
>NA|many|TRBV15|TRBJ1-2
TGTGCCACCTCCTTTGGGTCGAACGGTGGCTACACCTTC
CATSFGSNGGYTF
>NA|NA|TRBV5-1|TRBJ2-2
TGCGCCAGCAGCATGGACAGGAACACCGGGGAGCTGTTTTTT
CASSMDRNTGELFF
>NA|NA|TRBV19|TRBJ1-4
TGTGCCAGTAGTATCCCAGGAACAACTAATGAAAAACTGTTTTTT
CASSIPGTTNEKLFF
>NA|NA|TRBV30|TRBJ2-5
TGTGCCTGGGCTCTTGATGGGGGAGCTATTGGAGAGACCCAGTACTTC
CAWALDGGAIGETQYF
>TRBD2|NA|TRBV7-9|TRBJ2-3
TGTGCCAGCAGCCGTCGGACTAGCGGGAGTAGCACAGATACGCAGTATTTT
CASSRRTSGSSTDTQYF
>TRBD2|NA|TRBV7-2|TRBJ2-7
TGTGCCAGCAGCTTAAGTAGCGGGAGCTCCTCCTACGAGCAGTACTTC
CASSLSSGSSSYEQYF
>NA|NA|TRBV7-2|TRBJ2-5
TGTGCCAGCAGCTACCCCGGGACTCAGCAAGAGACCCAGTACTTC
CASSYPGTQQETQYF
>TRBD2|NA|TRBV4-1|TRBJ2-1
TGCGCCAGCAGCCAATATCGGACTAGCGGGAGCAATGAGCAGTTCTTC
CASSQYRTSGSNEQFF
>NA|once|TRBV29-1|TRBJ2-5
TGCAGCGTTGGGGTGACGGGGGCTCGAGAGACCCAGTACTTC
CSVGVTGARETQYF
>NA|once|TRBV7-2|TRBJ2-1
TGTGCCAGCAGCAAACAGCTAAGTGAGCAGTTCTTC
CASSKQLSEQFF
>NA|NA|TRBV20-1|TRBJ2-1
TGCAGTGCTGCGGTAGCCGATGAGCAGTTCTTC
CSAAVADEQFF
>TRBD1|few|TRBV29-1|TRBJ2-3
TGCAGCGTTGACAGGGGGGATACGCAGTATTTT
CSVDRGDTQYF